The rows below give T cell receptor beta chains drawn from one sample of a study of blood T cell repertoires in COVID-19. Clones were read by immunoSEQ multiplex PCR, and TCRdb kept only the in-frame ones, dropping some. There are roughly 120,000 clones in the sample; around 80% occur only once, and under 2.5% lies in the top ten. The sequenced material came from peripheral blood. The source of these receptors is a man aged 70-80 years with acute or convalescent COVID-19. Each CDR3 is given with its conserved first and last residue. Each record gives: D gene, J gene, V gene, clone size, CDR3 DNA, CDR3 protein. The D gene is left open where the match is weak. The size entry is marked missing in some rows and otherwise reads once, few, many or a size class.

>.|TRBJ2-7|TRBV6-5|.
TGTGCCAGCAGTTACGGGCAGAACCCCTACGAGCAGTACTTC
CASSYGQNPYEQYF
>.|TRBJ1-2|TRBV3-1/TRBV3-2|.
TGTGCCAGCAGCCAAGCGGGGGGCCCCTATGGCTACACCTTC
CASSQAGGPYGYTF
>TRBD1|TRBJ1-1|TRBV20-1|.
TGCAGTGCTAGTAGGGACAGGAACACTGAAGCTTTCTTT
CSASRDRNTEAFF
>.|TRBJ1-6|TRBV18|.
TGTGCCAGCTCGCAGACCCTGGGGGGTTCACCCCTCCACTTT
CASSQTLGGSPLHF
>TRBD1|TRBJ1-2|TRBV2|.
TGTGCCAGCAGGGATGGGACAGGGGCTAACTATGGCTACACCTTC
CASRDGTGANYGYTF
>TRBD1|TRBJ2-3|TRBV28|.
TGTGCCAGCAGTTTGGAGGACAGGGGCAATACGCAGTATTTT
CASSLEDRGNTQYF
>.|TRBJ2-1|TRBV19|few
TGTGCCAGTAGTAGCCCAAGGACCAAGGGGAATGAGCAGTTCTTC
CASSSPRTKGNEQFF
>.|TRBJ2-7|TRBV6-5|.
TGTGCCAGCAGTTACAAAGGACAGCACGAGCAGTACTTC
CASSYKGQHEQYF
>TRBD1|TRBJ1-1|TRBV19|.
TGTGCCAGTGACACGACAGGGGGCGCATCAGCTTTCTTT
CASDTTGGASAFF
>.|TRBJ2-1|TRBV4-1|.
TGCGCCAGCAGCCTTATAGGGGGACGCTCCTACAATGAGCAGTTCTTC
CASSLIGGRSYNEQFF
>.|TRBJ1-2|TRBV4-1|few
TGCGCCAGCAGCCAAGAAAGAGGGTACGGGGGCTACACCTTC
CASSQERGYGGYTF